The T cell receptor (beta chain) under discussion was sequenced for a study of cytomegalovirus exposure and HLA in healthy donors (dated by TCRdb to about 2017). Turning to the overall study: The approximately 710 repertoires of the first cohort and the approximately 110 validation repertoires were produced on the same platform, according to a later analysis. The study was designed to test whether signatures of past pathogen exposure could be identified by cataloging public T cell receptors. A separate validation cohort of 100 to 150 different subjects was used in addition to the roughly 700-subject first cohort. High-throughput TCR immunosequencing, statistical association of individual TCRs with disease status, and machine learning were combined to predict cytomegalovirus infection status.

This clone has just one count. This clone's antigen is unknown. Base qualities are not recorded, but no much larger clone differs from it by a single base. Trimming at the junction amounts to 6 bases on V and 0 bases on J, and the germline ends lie 11 bases apart. In the germline V gene, CDR1 corresponds to MNHNS and CDR2 to SASEGT. From the cysteine up to the phenylalanine, the CDR3 has a length of 14 residues. Just CDR3 DNA is preserved here, 42 bases in frame from base 1. The donors belonged to the validation cohort of roughly 120 subjects, which was separate from the roughly 670-subject first cohort. Here is what the overall study found, with its caveats: A later analysis lacked HLA typing for the validation cohort, so it scored co-occurrence in that cohort across all 120 or so repertoires. The classifier was reported to diagnose cytomegalovirus status with high specificity and sensitivity in both the original and validation cohorts. Across donors, most TCR sequences were observed very rarely, whereas some public TCRs were present in many individuals. In vitro tests confirmed that a few of the cytomegalovirus-associated TCR beta chains recognize cytomegalovirus antigens. In the study, approximately 160 TCR beta chains were listed as associated with cytomegalovirus. Of the cluster scores, approximately 95% were above 0 in a later analysis, which found that TCRs clustered in the first cohort also tended to co-occur in the 95 to 150 validation repertoires. According to the authors, the approach could potentially be generalized to other disease states and immunological phenotypes.

The library was made by the immunoSEQ multiplex PCR assay. Per the authors' processing: A statistical classification framework was developed to diagnose cytomegalovirus status using the catalog of TCR beta chain sequences. TCRdb took this table from immuneACCESS and kept in-frame rearrangements with V and J called. Such tables lack part of the clones; where checked against another copy, unresolved V genes explain under half of the gap, and the rest is unexplained. V, J and clone size are those of that table, while D and trimming were read from the DNA. Here the sample has about 130,000 clones; about 91% occur a single time. About 10% of the sample belongs to the ten largest clones.

This sequence uses TRBV6-1 and TRBJ1-1; a tentative D match to TRBD1 spans 6 bases. The clonotype was recovered from a young woman in good health and CMV-seropositive. The sequencing sample was made of PBMCs. The DNA sequence follows: TGTGCCAGCAGGGACAGACTACTGAACACTGAAGCTTTCTTT. This translates into CASRDRLLNTEAFF.